What follows describes a single TCR beta chain. The method was immunoSEQ multiplex PCR; TCRdb's version includes in-frame clones alone and lacks a portion of them. The table records 90,000 to 150,000 clones, roughly 80% of them present only once. This sample was included in a study of blood T cell repertoires in COVID-19. Study overall: Sample material is recorded as cDNA or gDNA derived from T cells, B-cell-depleted T cells, or PBMCs.

Trimming removed 0 bases from V and 8 bases from J, with 13 bases in between. Germline V CDR1 and CDR2: SGHTA, FQGNSA. The CDR3 consists of 15 residues. The sample taken for sequencing was peripheral blood. The chain couples TRBV7-2 to TRBJ1-4; D uncertain. This TCR was sampled from a human donor in a cohort sampled during active COVID-19. For the CDR3, the DNA is TGTGCCAGCAGCTTAGCGGGGAGCAGTACCGAAAAACTGTTTTTT. Protein product: CASSLAGSSTEKLFF.